This section outlines one T cell receptor beta chain sequence together with its context. The antigen is undetermined. Unique molecular identifiers were built into the TCRbeta library. One entry per CDR3 protein results from TCRdb running MiXCR on the PCR reads. The profile shows 280,000 or so distinct CDR3 sequences, around 10% of them singletons. J lost 15 bases, V lost 5 bases, and 18 bases had no gene match. Per the germline V gene, CDR1 is KGHSH and CDR2 is LQKENI. The length of the CDR3 is 16 residues. These data belong to a study of T-cell reconstitution after alpha-beta-depleted transplantation in children. Study-wide points: Some patients owed their high day-60 TCRbeta diversity to surviving recipient T cells and thymic progenitors.

The sequence was obtained from a male patient between 2 and 10 years old who had a stem cell transplant for chronic granulomatous disease, so the T cells may come from the graft donor. J is TRBJ2-4 and V is TRBV18, with 11 bases identical to TRBD1. Sequenced here: peripheral blood, sampled 180 days after TCRalphabeta/CD19-depleted stem cell transplant. The CDR3 loop is CASSSRDRGDLSRVYF. The CDR3 coding sequence is TGTGCCAGCTCATCCCGGGACAGGGGGGATTTGTCGCGTGTGTACTTC.